Below are 3 T cell receptor beta chains sequenced from a single sample in a study of blood T cell repertoires in COVID-19. TCRdb keeps only in-frame clones here, not all; method: immunoSEQ multiplex PCR. The repertoire consists of approximately 130,000 clones, with over 75% occurring once and the leading ten covering about 27%. Source material: peripheral blood. These receptors all come from a man aged 70 or older with active or convalescent COVID-19.

The CDR3 region has the DNA TGTGCCAGCAGTCGACAGCGTACCTCCTACGAGCAGTACTTC. Protein product: CASSRQRTSYEQYF. J is TRBJ2-7 and V is TRBV6-5, with D tentatively TRBD1 (5 bases). Germline CDR1 is MNHEY and CDR2 is SVGAGI. There are 14 residues in the CDR3. Trimming stripped 5 bases from V and 0 bases from J, with 11 bases between.

The genes are TRBV27 and TRBJ2-7; 9 bases line up with TRBD1. Germline assignment: CDR1 MNHEY and CDR2 SMNVEV (reference sequence). The V segment lost 4 bases and the J segment 3 bases; nucleotides outside the gene matches: 10. The CDR3 extends over 16 amino acids. The CDR3 sequence: CASSSSGQGIGYEQYF. The CDR3 region has the DNA TGTGCCAGCAGTTCATCAGGACAGGGGATAGGCTACGAGCAGTACTTC.

The chain uses TRBV15 and TRBJ1-2, with D perhaps matching TRBD1 (6 bases). Germline CDR1 is LNHNV and CDR2 is YYDKDF (reference sequence). The V and J ends lost 0 bases and 2 bases respectively, with 13 bases between them. The CDR3 runs to 16 residues. The CDR3 coding sequence is TGTGCCACCAGCAGAGATCAGGACAGCGTAAACTATGGCTACACCTTC. This translates into CATSRDQDSVNYGYTF.